This TCR beta chain was captured by sequencing in a study of glioma-infiltrating T cells after dendritic cell vaccination. Across the study: Post-vaccination tumor came from repeat resection after recurrence; roughly five pre/post pairs existed.

As to time point: after dendritic cell vaccination, including at tumor progression/relapse. Monocyte-derived dendritic cells, cultured approximately 7 days with IL-4 and GM-CSF, were pulsed with autologous tumor lysate. Isocitrate dehydrogenase mutation was absent in all glioblastoma patients. Tumor tissue had over 20% tumor content by H&E staining. Input was around 2.1 ug genomic DNA, or all available if less. Profiling relied on immunoSEQ multiplex PCR, and the TCRdb table lists in-frame clones only, not all of them. This sample has 2,500 to 3,000 clones, with roughly 85% found just once. This CDR3 is 18 amino acids long. The germline CDR1 and CDR2 sequences are SGDLS and YYNGEE. Trimming cost V 3 bases and J 0 bases; bases outside gene matches: 11.

The V and J genes are TRBV9 and TRBJ1-4, with 7 nucleotides matching TRBD1. This specimen consisted of tumor tissue, obtained after dendritic cell vaccination. The origin of this receptor is a human donor with glioblastoma. The CDR3 nucleotides read TGTGCCAGCAGCGGAGGGGAGAGGGGGCCAACAACTAATGAAAAACTGTTTTTT. This sequence encodes CASSGGERGPTTNEKLFF.